This T cell receptor (beta chain) was identified in a study of post-analysis software for immune sequencing data. Notes on the study in general: Controls showed lower frequencies than patients for several TRBV segments, and TRBV5-6, TRBV5-1 and TRBV20-1 were among these.

This clonotype was seen only a few times. No antigen is known for it. Germline V lookup: CDR1 LNHNV, CDR2 YYDKDF (reference sequence). V lost 5 bases and J lost 3; bases outside the gene matches: 10. The CDR3 sequence is 17 residues long. The authors incorporated unique molecular identifiers into the TCR beta cDNA libraries. MiXCR, run by TCRdb on the PCR reads, gives a single entry per CDR3 protein. The table lists hundreds of thousands of distinct CDR3 sequences, approximately 60% of them singletons. V is TRBV15 and J is TRBJ2-1, with 10 bases aligning to TRBD2. This sequence originates from a girl aged 2-9 years with multiple sclerosis. Material: blood. CDR3 nucleotides: TGTGCCACCAGCTCCTTACTTCTAGCGGGGGTCTACAATGAGCAGTTCTTC. Its protein product is CATSSLLLAGVYNEQFF. The variable domain in full, completed from reference TRBV15 and TRBJ2-1, reads DAMVIQNPRYQVTQFGKPVTLSCSQTLNHNVMYWYQQKSSQAPKLLFHYYDKDFNNEADTPDNFQSRRPNTSFCFLDIRSPGLGDTAMYLCATSSLLLAGVYNEQFFGPGTRLTVL.